The 6 T cell receptor beta chains listed next were all sequenced from one sample in a study of chemoradiotherapy in HPV16-positive cancers. Using immunoSEQ multiplex PCR, the repertoire was profiled, and TCRdb retains in-frame clones only, with some absent. The profile shows about 53,000 clones, roughly 90% of them singletons. Sequences were derived from blood, sampled from a patient who underwent chemoradiotherapy. The receptor source for this set is a human donor with HPV-associated anogenital cancer.

V gene TRBV6-1 combines with J gene TRBJ1-3; D uncertain. CDR1 MNHNS and CDR2 SASEGT come from the germline V gene. The CDR3 loop spans 14 amino acids. V was pared by 5 bases and J by 1 base, with 9 bases between. The CDR3 DNA reads as TGTGCCAGCAGTCGGGCCCCATCTGGAAACACCATATATTTT. Residues: CASSRAPSGNTIYF.

In its sample, this clone was seen once. The V and J genes are TRBV7-2 and TRBJ2-6; D uncertain. Trimming cost V 3 bases and J 0 bases, with 6 bases left between them. This CDR3 has 15 residues. Germline V gene lookup returns CDR1 SGHTA and CDR2 FQGNSA. CDR3 DNA sequence: TGTGCCAGCAGCTTCATAAGCTCTGGGGCCAACGTCCTGACTTTC. It specifies CASSFISSGANVLTF. The whole variable domain, remainder taken from reference TRBV7-2 and TRBJ2-6, is GAGVSQSPSNKVTEKGKDVELRCDPISGHTALYWYRQSLGQGLEFLIYFQGNSAPDKSGLPSDRFSAERTGGSVSTLTIQRTQQEDSAVYLCASSFISSGANVLTFGAGSRLTVL.

This chain links TRBV18 with TRBJ1-3; 10 bases align to TRBD1. Germline-derived CDR1 and CDR2 are KGHSH and LQKENI. The CDR3 contains 16 residues. V lost 3 bases and J lost 2; bases outside the gene matches: 4. For the CDR3, the DNA is TGTGCCAGCTCACCCCCGACAGGGGGCACTGGAAACACCATATATTTT. It translates to CASSPPTGGTGNTIYF.

This chain uses TRBV30 with TRBJ1-1; 9 bases agree with TRBD1. CDR1 and CDR2 from the germline V gene are GTSNPN and SVGIG (reference sequence). The CDR3 runs to 14 residues. Trimming removed 2 bases from V and 5 bases from J; junction bases left unmatched: 6. The CDR3 spells CAWSFRDRVTEAFF. CDR3 coding DNA: TGTGCCTGGAGTTTCCGGGACAGGGTGACTGAAGCTTTCTTT.

This clone has just one count. The CDR3 coding sequence is TGCGCCAGCAGCCGGGGGACGCTGCAAACCGGGGAGCTGTTTTTT. Its translation is CASSRGTLQTGELFF. The chain employs TRBV4-3 and TRBJ2-2; TRBD1 or TRBD2 may be the D gene (5 bases each). CDR1 is LGHNA and CDR2 is YSLEER in the germline V gene. V lost 4 bases, J lost 5 bases, and 14 bases lay in between. This CDR3 is 15 amino acids long.

This chain connects TRBV25-1 to TRBJ2-1, with 9 bases aligning to TRBD1. The CDR3 has 15 amino acids. The V gene end was trimmed by 5 bases and the J gene end by 6 bases; junction bases not matched to a gene: 8. Germline lookup yields CDR1 MGHDK and CDR2 SYGVNS. The CDR3 DNA sequence: TGTGCCAGCAGTTCTCCGGGACAGGGCCGCAATGAGCAGTTCTTC. Translating gives CASSSPGQGRNEQFF. The full variable domain, its missing parts supplied by reference TRBV25-1 and TRBJ2-1, is EADIYQTPRYLVIGTGKKITLECSQTMGHDKMYWYQQDPGMELHLIHYSYGVNSTEKGDLSSESTVSRIRTEHFPLTLESARPSHTSQYLCASSSPGQGRNEQFFGPGTRLTVL.